These 8 T cell receptor beta chains share one sample of origin, sequenced in a study of T-cell reconstitution after alpha-beta-depleted transplantation in children. During its preparation, the TCRbeta library received unique molecular identifiers. TCRdb used MiXCR to reprocess the PCR reads, holding one entry per CDR3 protein. Here the sample spans about 160,000 distinct CDR3 sequences, approximately 12% being singletons. The sample here was PBMCs, taken before TCRalphabeta/CD19-depleted stem cell transplant. The receptor source for this set is a boy aged 2 to 10 with acute myeloid leukemia, due to receive a stem cell transplant.

This clonotype was counted ten times or more. The rearrangement links TRBV7-6 to TRBJ2-4; TRBD2 aligns across 7 bases. Trimming at V came to 5 bases and at J to 0 bases, leaving 13 bases not matched to a gene. Germline V gene lookup returns CDR1 SGHVS and CDR2 FNYEAQ. The CDR3 runs 18 residues. The CDR3 DNA reads as TGTGCCAGCAGCCCGGGGCCACTAGCGTCTCTAGCCAAAAACATTCAGTACTTC. Its translation: CASSPGPLASLAKNIQYF.

On this clonotype itself: A much larger clone lies a single base off, so this may be a read error. This rearrangement joins TRBV20-1 to TRBJ2-7; D gene unclear. Between the trimmed V and J ends, which lost 7 bases and 5 bases, there was a span of 18 bases. This CDR3 has 13 residues. Germline V gene sequence: CDR1 DFQATT, CDR2 SNEGSKA (reference sequence). CDR3: CSVRPGRIDEQYF. CDR3 bases: TGCAGTGTGCGGCCGGGCCGTATTGACGAGCAGTACTTC.

This clonotype was picked up many times. The chain links TRBV5-1 to TRBJ1-5, with D perhaps matching TRBD1 (5 bases). V was trimmed by 6 bases and J by 2 bases, leaving 12 bases between them. In germline, CDR1 is SGHRS, CDR2 YFSETQ. The CDR3 is 14 residues long. The CDR3 nucleotides are TGCGCCAGCATATTGGGGGGTGGCAATCAGCCCCAGCATTTT. Translation gives CASILGGGNQPQHF.

This clonotype has more than one count but fewer than ten. Just one base apart from a much larger clone, this may be a read error. This rearrangement joins TRBV10-3 to TRBJ1-2; 7 nucleotides align to TRBD1. The V gene's germline CDR1 is ENHRY and CDR2 SYGVKD. This CDR3 contains 15 residues. DNA for the CDR3: TGTGCCATCAGACACACTGGACAGGATAACTATGGCGACACCTTC. This sequence encodes CAIRHTGQDNYGDTF.

In this sample, this clonotype turned up many times. This sequence joins TRBV12-3 or TRBV12-4 and TRBJ2-1; D is possibly TRBD1 (6 bases). This CDR3 has 13 residues. V was shortened by 6 bases and J by 10 bases, with 16 bases between the two germline ends. Here the CDR3 DNA reads TGTGCCAGCAGGTCGACAGGTCTTAGCGAGCAGTTCTTC. It translates to CASRSTGLSEQFF.

This clonotype was detected ten times or more. The chain carries TRBV6-5 and TRBJ1-1; D gene uncertain. The V gene lost 0 bases and the J gene lost 10 bases, with 12 bases spanning the gap. The CDR3 totals 13 residues. Germline values: CDR1 MNHEY, CDR2 SVGAGI. The CDR3 reads CASSYSRRNPAFF. The CDR3 coding sequence is TGTGCCAGCAGTTACTCTAGGAGGAATCCAGCTTTCTTT.

The sample holds many counts of this clonotype. V gene TRBV20-1 combines with J gene TRBJ2-7; 8 positions agree with TRBD2. Germline V gene data show CDR1 as DFQATT and CDR2 as SNEGSKA (reference sequence). V trimming: 5 bases; J trimming: 0 bases; junction bases outside the gene matches: 3. The CDR3 covers 13 residues. CDR3 nucleotide sequence: TGCAGTGCTCTAGCGGGCCTCTCCTACGAGCAGTACTTC. It is translated as CSALAGLSYEQYF.

There are many counts of this clonotype. The chain is built from TRBV7-8 and TRBJ1-1; D might be TRBD1 (5 bases). Between the trimmed V and J ends, which lost 1 base and 8 bases, there was a span of 11 bases. CDR1 SGHVS and CDR2 FQNEAQ come from the germline V gene. The CDR3 is 13 amino acids. This chain's CDR3 is CASSLEQRGEAFF. CDR3 DNA: TGTGCCAGCAGCTTAGAACAGAGGGGAGAAGCTTTCTTT.